The 10 T cell receptor beta chains in this list originate from one sample, sequenced in a study of Graves' ophthalmopathy and Graves' hyperthyroidism. CDR3 regions of TCR beta were amplified from RNA transcripts. The workflow started with a first-round RT-PCR run with HTBI primers and then moved on to a second-round multiplex PCR. TCRdb itself ran the multiplex PCR reads through MiXCR, one entry per CDR3 protein. Of around 1,200,000 distinct CDR3 sequences listed, about 36% are singletons. Source material: peripheral blood or thyroid tissue (not recorded which). These receptors came from an adult man with Graves' hyperthyroidism.

The chain recombines TRBV5-6 with TRBJ1-6; 7 nucleotides agree with TRBD1. Germline V CDR1 and CDR2: SGHDT, YYEEEE. This CDR3 has 15 amino acids. V lost 2 bases, J lost 5 bases, and 4 bases stayed unmatched. DNA of the CDR3: TGTGCCAGCAGCTTTACAGGGGCCCATAATTCACCCCTCCACTTT. It specifies CASSFTGAHNSPLHF.

The chain uses TRBV2 and TRBJ2-5, with TRBD1 matching 10 bases. This CDR3 has 16 amino acids. Unmatched junction bases numbered 13, after V lost 5 bases and J lost 7 bases. CDR1 SNHLY and CDR2 FYNNEI come from the germline V gene. The CDR3 DNA reads as TGTGCCAGCAGTTACTACGGACAGGGGGAAATGGGGACCCAGTACTTC. Translating gives CASSYYGQGEMGTQYF.

This clonotype has only a few counts. At one of its ends the junction is not consistent with the germline gene, which may arise from a read error. The CDR3 DNA follows: TGCGCCAGCAGCCCCCCAAGCTGTGTAGCGGGGCCATTGGGGGAGACCCAGTACTTC. Its translation is CASSPPSCVAGPLGETQYF. V is TRBV5-5 and J is TRBJ2-5; 8 bases line up with TRBD2. Per the germline V gene, CDR1 is SGHKS and CDR2 is YYEKEE (reference sequence). The length of the CDR3 is 19 residues.

This clonotype was seen more than once but under ten times. V gene TRBV14 combines with J gene TRBJ1-1; a weak D match, TRBD1 (5 bases). The ends were cut back, 1 base at V and 1 base at J, with 10 bases in the middle. Germline loops: CDR1 SGHDN, CDR2 FVKESK. The CDR3 length is 15 residues. CDR3: CASSQGGGGNTEAFF. The CDR3 DNA reads as TGTGCCAGCAGCCAAGGGGGTGGGGGGAACACTGAAGCTTTCTTT.

This clonotype has more than one count but fewer than ten. This chain links TRBV6-2 or TRBV6-3 with TRBJ2-2; D is uncertain. This CDR3 has 13 residues. The germline CDR1 and CDR2 sequences are MNHEY and SVGEGT. V lost 2 bases to trimming and J lost 5 bases, with 6 bases between them. The CDR3 here is CASSYVETGELFF. The CDR3 DNA reads TGTGCCAGCAGTTACGTGGAAACCGGGGAGCTGTTTTTT.

The chain is built from TRBV5-5 and TRBJ1-4; the D is unclear. CDR1 is SGHKS, CDR2 YYEKEE, per germline (reference sequence). The CDR3 contains 16 residues. The ends were cut back, 4 bases at V and 4 bases at J, with 17 bases in the middle. CDR3 bases: TGTGCCAGCAGCGGACTAGCGGGAGACCGTAATGAAAAACTGTTTTTT. It codes for CASSGLAGDRNEKLFF. The entire variable domain, with the rest obtained from reference TRBV5-5 and TRBJ1-4, is as follows: DAGVTQSPTHLIKTRGQQVTLRCSPISGHKSVSWYQQVLGQGPQFIFQYYEKEERGRGNFPDRFSARQFPNYSSELNVNALLLGDSALYLCASSGLAGDRNEKLFFGSGTQLSVL.

This clonotype was observed a single time. The chain joins TRBV25-1 to TRBJ1-5, with 7 bases lining up with TRBD1. V gave up 1 base and J gave up 4 bases; unmatched junction bases: 7. Germline loops: CDR1 MGHDK, CDR2 SYGVNS. The CDR3 length is 16 residues. CDR3 protein: CASSELGGTENQPQHF. DNA for the CDR3: TGTGCCAGCAGTGAATTAGGGGGGACAGAGAATCAGCCCCAGCATTTT.

This chain connects TRBV5-5 to TRBJ1-4, with D perhaps matching TRBD1 (6 bases). V gave up 2 bases and J gave up 0 bases, with 11 bases separating them. Germline V gives CDR1 SGHKS, CDR2 YYEKEE (reference sequence). The CDR3 has 16 amino acids. The CDR3 sequence is CASSLKTGATNEKLFF. Here the CDR3 DNA reads TGTGCCAGCAGCTTAAAGACAGGCGCAACTAATGAAAAACTGTTTTTT.

This clonotype was detected ten times or more. CDR3 sequence reads: CSVEERGPGELFF. The CDR3, as DNA: TGCAGCGTTGAAGAACGGGGGCCCGGGGAGCTGTTTTTT. This chain connects TRBV29-1 to TRBJ2-2; D assignment may be TRBD1 or TRBD2 (6 bases each). Trimming shortened V by 0 bases and J by 6 bases, and 8 bases separated the two germline ends. The CDR3 length is 13 residues. CDR1 and CDR2 from the germline V gene are SQVTM and ANQGSEA.

This clonotype was observed a few times. This may be a read error, as it is one base from a much larger clone. J is TRBJ2-5 and V is TRBV29-1; D is tentatively TRBD1 or TRBD2 (5 bases each). This CDR3 is 12 amino acids long. V lost 4 bases and J lost 0, with 6 bases in between. The germline V gene encodes CDR1 SQVTM and CDR2 ANQGSEA. The CDR3, as DNA: TGCAGCGTTGGAGGGGACCAAGAGACCCAGTACTTC. Its translation is CSVGGDQETQYF.